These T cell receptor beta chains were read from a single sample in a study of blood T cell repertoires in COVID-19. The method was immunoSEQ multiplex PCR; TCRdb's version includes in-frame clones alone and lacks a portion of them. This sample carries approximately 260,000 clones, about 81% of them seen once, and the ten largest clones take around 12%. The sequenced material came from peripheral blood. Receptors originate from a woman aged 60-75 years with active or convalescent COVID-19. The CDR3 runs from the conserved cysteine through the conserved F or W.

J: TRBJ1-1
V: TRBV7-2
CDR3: CASSLSRPEAFF

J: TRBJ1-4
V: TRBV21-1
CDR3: CASQSGGIKNEKLFF

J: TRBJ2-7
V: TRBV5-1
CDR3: CASSPGGGEPLHEQYF

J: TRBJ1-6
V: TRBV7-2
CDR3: CASSSQGGPNSPLHF

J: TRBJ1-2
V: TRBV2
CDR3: CASRRGRASNYGYTF

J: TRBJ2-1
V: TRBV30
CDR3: CAWSLGGSYNEQFF

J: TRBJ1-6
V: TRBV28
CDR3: CASSLRTAPYNSPLHF

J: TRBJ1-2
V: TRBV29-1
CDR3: CSVGVSRSDGYTF

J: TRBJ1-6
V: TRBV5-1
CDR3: CASRDTNSPLHF

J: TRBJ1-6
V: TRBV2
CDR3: CASRAGTGLLSPLHF

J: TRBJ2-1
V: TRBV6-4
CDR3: CASSAGVGEQFF

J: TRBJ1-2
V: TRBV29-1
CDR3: CSVETLQGSGYTF

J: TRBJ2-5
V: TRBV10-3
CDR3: CAISEGTSGGGETQYF

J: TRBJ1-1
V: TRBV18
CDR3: CASSPERNTEAFF

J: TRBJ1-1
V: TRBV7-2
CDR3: CASGQNTEAFF

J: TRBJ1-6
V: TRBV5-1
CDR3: CASSLAMTANSPLHF

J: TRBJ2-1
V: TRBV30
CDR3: CAWSGLAGGRVNEQFF

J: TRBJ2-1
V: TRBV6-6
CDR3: CATRSGGALGNEQFF

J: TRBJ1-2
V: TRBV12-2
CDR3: CASRLADSCYGYTF

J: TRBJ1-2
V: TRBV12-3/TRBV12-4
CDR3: CASREDRDGYTF

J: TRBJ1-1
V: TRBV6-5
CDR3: CASSKGQGLETFF

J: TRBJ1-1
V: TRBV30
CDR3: CAWSVRRQGAMNTEAFF

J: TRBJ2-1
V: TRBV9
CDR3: CASSPGPPSYNEQFF

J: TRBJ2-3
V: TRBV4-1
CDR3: CASSQLKLAGGGTDTQYF

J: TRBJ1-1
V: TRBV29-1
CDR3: CSVEVTGNTEAFF

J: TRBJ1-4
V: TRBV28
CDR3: CASRKGGFEKLFF

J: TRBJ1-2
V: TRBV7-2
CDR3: CASSARGLNYGYTF

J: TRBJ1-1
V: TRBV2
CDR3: CASRGQGNTEAFF

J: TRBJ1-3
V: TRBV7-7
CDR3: CASSLARGSGNTIYF

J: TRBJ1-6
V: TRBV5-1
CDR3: CASSEQGSSYNSPLHF

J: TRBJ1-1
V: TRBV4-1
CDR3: CASSPGQGAGTEAFF

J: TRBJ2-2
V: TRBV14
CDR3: CASSQAEGRGPGELFF

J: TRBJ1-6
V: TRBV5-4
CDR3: CASSDTRSSYNSPLHF

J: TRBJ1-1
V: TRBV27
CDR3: CASSLTPLNTEAFF

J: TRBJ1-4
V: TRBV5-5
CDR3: CASSPGTDSGLGKLFF

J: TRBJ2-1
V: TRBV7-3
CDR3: CASSGGLAGNEQFF

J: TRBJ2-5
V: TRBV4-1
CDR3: CASSHEMGLAGEETQYF

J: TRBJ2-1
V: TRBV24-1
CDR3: CATRPGQGGEQFF

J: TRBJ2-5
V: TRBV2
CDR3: CASSRGSVETQYF

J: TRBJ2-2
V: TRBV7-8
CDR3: CASSTRQTSYAGELFF